The entry that follows covers one TCR beta chain sequence. The data derive from a study of a mutant IDH1 vaccine in newly diagnosed glioma. Method: immunoSEQ multiplex PCR; TCRdb's copy keeps in-frame clones and lacks some. Of approximately 54,000 clones in the sample, roughly 80% were seen once. Time point given: baseline, week 1 (first vaccination visit). The treatment here: pre-vaccination baseline after standard-of-care therapy. The V and J ends lost 3 bases and 4 bases, in that order; junction bases with no gene match: 7. CDR3 length: 15 residues. Germline assignment: CDR1 LGHNA and CDR2 YSLEER. The origin of this receptor is a man aged 18 to 29 with glioma. This chain connects TRBV4-3 to TRBJ2-5; 8 bases are a match to TRBD1. The starting material was PBMCs, obtained from a glioma patient treated with radiotherapy, temozolomide or both. The CDR3 sequence is CASSQGQGAGETQYF. DNA for the CDR3: TGCGCCAGCAGCCAGGGTCAGGGGGCCGGAGAGACCCAGTACTTC.